This entry describes one T cell receptor (beta chain). Antigen specificity is unknown. The data originate from a study of cytomegalovirus exposure and HLA in healthy donors. This CDR3 has 14 residues. Germline V gene data show CDR1 as SNHLY and CDR2 as FYNNEI. Trimming stripped 1 base from V and 0 bases from J, with 4 bases between. Study findings and constraints: Listed as cytomegalovirus-associated were 150 or so TCR beta chains. Published work reported that the classifier diagnosed cytomegalovirus status with high specificity and sensitivity.

Only in-frame clones appear in the TCRdb table, and some are missing; sequencing was by immunoSEQ multiplex PCR. This sample has some 260,000 clones, with more than 85% found just once. The sequenced sample consisted of PBMCs. The chain employs TRBV2 and TRBJ2-4; D is unclear. The TCR sequence derives from a man younger than 35 in good health and CMV-seropositive. CDR3 protein: CASSEELAKNIQYF. The CDR3 region has the DNA TGTGCCAGCAGTGAAGAGCTAGCCAAAAACATTCAGTACTTC.